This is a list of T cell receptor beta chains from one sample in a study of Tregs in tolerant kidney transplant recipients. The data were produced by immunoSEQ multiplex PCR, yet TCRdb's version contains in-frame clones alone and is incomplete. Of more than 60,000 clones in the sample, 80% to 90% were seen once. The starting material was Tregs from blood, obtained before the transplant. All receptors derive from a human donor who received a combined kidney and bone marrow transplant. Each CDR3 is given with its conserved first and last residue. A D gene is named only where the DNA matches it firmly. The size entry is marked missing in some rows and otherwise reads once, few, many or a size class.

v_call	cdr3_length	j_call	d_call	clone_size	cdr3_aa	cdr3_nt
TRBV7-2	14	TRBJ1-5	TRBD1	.	CASSLGQRNQPQHF	TGTGCCAGCAGCCTGGGACAGCGCAATCAGCCCCAGCATTTT
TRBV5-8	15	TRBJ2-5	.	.	CASSFRGGPYEEQYF	TGTGCCAGCAGCTTTCGCGGGGGCCCCTACGAGGAGCAGTACTTC
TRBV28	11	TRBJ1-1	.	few	CASRTNTEAFF	TGTGCCAGCAGAACGAACACTGAAGCTTTCTTT
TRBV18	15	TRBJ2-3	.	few	CASSPAGISTDTQYF	TGTGCCAGCTCGCCAGCCGGGATAAGCACAGATACGCAGTATTTT
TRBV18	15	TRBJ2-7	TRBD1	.	CASSSPGTATYEQYF	TGTGCCAGCTCATCACCTGGGACAGCTACCTACGAGCAGTACTTC
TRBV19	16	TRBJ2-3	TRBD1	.	CASSIDRVGGADTQYF	TGTGCCAGTAGTATCGACAGGGTTGGGGGCGCAGATACGCAGTATTTT
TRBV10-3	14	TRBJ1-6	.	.	CAIRRAGSGSPLHF	TGTGCCATCCGGAGGGCAGGGTCGGGCTCACCCCTCCACTTT
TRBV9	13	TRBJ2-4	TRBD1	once	CASSYRTGDIQYF	TGTGCCAGCAGTTATCGGACAGGGGACATTCAGTACTTC
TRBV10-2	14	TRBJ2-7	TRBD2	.	CATLYLAGGYGQYF	TGCGCCACATTGTATCTAGCGGGGGGCTACGGGCAGTACTTC
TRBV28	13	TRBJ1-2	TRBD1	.	CASSGTGEYGYTF	TGTGCCAGCAGCGGCACAGGGGAATACGGCTACACCTTC
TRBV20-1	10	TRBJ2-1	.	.	CSASDFEQFF	TGCAGTGCTAGTGACTTTGAGCAGTTCTTC
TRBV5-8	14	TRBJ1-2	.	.	CASSLWQTNYGYTF	TGTGCCAGCAGCTTGTGGCAGACAAACTATGGCTACACCTTC
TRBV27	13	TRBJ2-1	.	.	CASRHKPYNEQFF	TGTGCCAGTCGTCACAAACCCTACAATGAGCAGTTCTTC
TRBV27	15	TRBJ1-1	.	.	CASRARGGRNTEAFF	TGTGCCAGCAGGGCAAGGGGAGGCAGGAACACTGAAGCTTTCTTT
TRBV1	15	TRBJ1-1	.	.	CTSSPRGGPDTEAFF	TGCACCAGCAGCCCCCGGGGGGGCCCCGACACTGAAGCTTTCTTT
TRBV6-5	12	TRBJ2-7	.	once	CASRGGTGEQYF	TGTGCCAGCAGGGGTGGGACGGGCGAGCAGTACTTC
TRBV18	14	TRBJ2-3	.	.	CASSRDWTTDTQYF	TGTGCCAGCTCACGGGACTGGACCACAGATACGCAGTATTTT
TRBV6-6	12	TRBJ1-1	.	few	CASRVQSHEAFF	TGTGCCAGCAGGGTCCAGTCCCATGAAGCTTTCTTT
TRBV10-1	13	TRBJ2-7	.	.	CASSEGTSYEQYF	TGCGCCAGCAGTGAGGGTACTTCCTACGAGCAGTACTTC
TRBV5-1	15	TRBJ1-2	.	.	CASSLEGGAAIGYTF	TGCGCCAGCAGCTTGGAGGGGGGCGCGGCAATCGGCTACACCTTC
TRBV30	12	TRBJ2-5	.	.	CAWKLNQETQYF	TGTGCCTGGAAATTAAACCAAGAGACCCAGTACTTC
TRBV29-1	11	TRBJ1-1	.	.	CSVDDRGEAFF	TGCAGCGTTGATGACCGGGGGGAAGCTTTCTTT
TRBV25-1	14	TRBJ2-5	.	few	CASSGGPSRETQYF	TGTGCCAGCAGTGGGGGACCCTCAAGAGAGACCCAGTACTTC
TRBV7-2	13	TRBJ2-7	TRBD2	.	CASSWGTSGKKYF	TGTGCCAGCAGCTGGGGGACTAGCGGAAAAAAGTACTTC
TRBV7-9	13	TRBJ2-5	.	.	CASSFSRGETQYF	TGTGCCAGCAGCTTCTCCAGGGGAGAGACCCAGTACTTC
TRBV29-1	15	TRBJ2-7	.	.	CSVGGTSFQWGEQYF	TGCAGCGTTGGTGGGACCAGTTTTCAGTGGGGCGAGCAGTACTTC
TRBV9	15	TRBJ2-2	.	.	CASSPRGGNTGELFF	TGTGCCAGCAGCCCCCGGGGCGGGAACACCGGGGAGCTGTTTTTT
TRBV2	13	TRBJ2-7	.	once	CASSDSPGDEQYF	TGTGCCAGCAGTGACTCCCCAGGGGACGAGCAGTACTTC
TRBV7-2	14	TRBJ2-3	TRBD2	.	CASSFSGRANTQYF	TGTGCCAGCAGCTTTTCGGGGAGGGCTAATACGCAGTATTTT
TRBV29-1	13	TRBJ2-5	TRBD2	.	CSVTGGTGETQYF	TGCAGCGTGACCGGGGGGACGGGAGAGACCCAGTACTTC
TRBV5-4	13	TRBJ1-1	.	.	CASSSGARAEAFF	TGTGCCAGCAGCTCTGGGGCTAGGGCTGAAGCTTTCTTT
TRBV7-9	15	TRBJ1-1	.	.	CASSLVDGRDTEAFF	TGTGCCAGCAGCTTAGTGGACGGACGGGACACTGAAGCTTTCTTT
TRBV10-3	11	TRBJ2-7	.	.	CAISEAHEQYF	TGTGCCATCAGTGAGGCCCACGAGCAGTACTTC
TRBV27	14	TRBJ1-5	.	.	CASSSHYSNQPQHF	TGTGCCAGCAGTTCACACTATAGCAATCAGCCCCAGCATTTT
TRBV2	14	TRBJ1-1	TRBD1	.	CASRDDRAGTEAFF	TGTGCCAGCAGGGACGACAGGGCGGGGACTGAAGCTTTCTTT
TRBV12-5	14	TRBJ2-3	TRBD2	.	CASALERGTDTQYF	TGTGCTAGTGCCCTCGAGCGGGGAACAGATACGCAGTATTTT
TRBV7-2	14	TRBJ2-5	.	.	CASTGDPGWGTQYF	TGTGCCAGCACCGGGGATCCGGGGTGGGGGACCCAGTACTTC
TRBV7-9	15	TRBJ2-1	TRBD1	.	CASSQGQATVNEQFF	TGTGCCAGCAGCCAAGGACAGGCAACTGTGAATGAGCAGTTCTTC
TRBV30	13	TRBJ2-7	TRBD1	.	CACTDRGDYEQYF	TGTGCCTGTACCGACAGGGGGGATTACGAGCAGTACTTC
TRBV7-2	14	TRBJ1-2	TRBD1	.	CASSVSGTGDGYTF	TGTGCCAGCAGCGTCTCCGGGACAGGGGATGGCTACACCTTC
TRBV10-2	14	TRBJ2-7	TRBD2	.	CASSGTSGSYEQYF	TGCGCCAGCAGCGGGACTAGCGGCTCCTACGAGCAGTACTTC
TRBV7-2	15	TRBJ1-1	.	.	CASSLVRGRNTEAFF	TGTGCCAGCAGCTTAGTTCGGGGGCGGAACACTGAAGCTTTCTTT
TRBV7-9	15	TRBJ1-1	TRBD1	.	CASSITSGGNTEAFF	TGTGCCAGCAGCATAACTTCAGGGGGGAACACTGAAGCTTTCTTT
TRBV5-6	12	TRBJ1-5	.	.	CASSLWAQPQHF	TGTGCCAGCAGCTTGTGGGCCCAGCCCCAGCATTTT
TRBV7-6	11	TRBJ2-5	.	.	CASSGQETQYF	TGTGCCAGCAGCGGGCAAGAGACCCAGTACTTC
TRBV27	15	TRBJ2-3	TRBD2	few	CASSQSSGSVDTQYF	TGTGCCAGCAGCCAGAGTAGCGGGAGCGTGGATACGCAGTATTTT
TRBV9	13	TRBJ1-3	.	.	CASSVAGGNTIYF	TGTGCCAGCAGCGTAGCAGGGGGAAACACCATATATTTT
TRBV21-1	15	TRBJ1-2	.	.	CASSKYRKGSHGYTF	TGTGCCAGCAGCAAATATAGGAAGGGATCCCATGGCTACACCTTC
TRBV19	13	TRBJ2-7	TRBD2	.	CASSRGSRYEQYF	TGTGCCAGTTCCCGCGGGAGTCGCTACGAGCAGTACTTC
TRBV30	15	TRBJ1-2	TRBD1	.	CAWSPTGTGGYGYTF	TGTGCCTGGAGTCCAACGGGGACAGGGGGCTATGGCTACACCTTC
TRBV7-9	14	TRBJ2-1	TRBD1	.	CASSLVIVGTGEFF	TGTGCCAGCAGCTTAGTGATAGTCGGGACAGGGGAGTTCTTC
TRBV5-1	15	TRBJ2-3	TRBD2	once	CASSPGLAGKDTQYF	TGCGCCAGCAGTCCGGGACTAGCGGGAAAAGATACGCAGTATTTT
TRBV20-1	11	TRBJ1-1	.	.	CTTGYRTEAFF	TGCACAACGGGCTATCGCACTGAAGCTTTCTTT
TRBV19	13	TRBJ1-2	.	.	CASSIREHYGYTF	TGTGCCAGTAGTATCAGGGAGCACTATGGCTACACCTTC
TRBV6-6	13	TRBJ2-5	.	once	CASSTGEFETQYF	TGTGCCAGCAGTACGGGGGAGTTTGAGACCCAGTACTTC
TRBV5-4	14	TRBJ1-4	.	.	CASSSNGGKEKLFF	TGTGCCAGCAGTTCTAACGGGGGAAAGGAAAAACTGTTTTTT
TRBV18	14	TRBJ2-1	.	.	CASSPIGTHNEQFF	TGTGCCAGCTCACCGATCGGGACTCACAATGAGCAGTTCTTC
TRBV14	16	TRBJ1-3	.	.	CASSQAGFWGGNTIYF	TGTGCCAGCAGCCAAGCCGGTTTTTGGGGTGGAAACACCATATATTTT
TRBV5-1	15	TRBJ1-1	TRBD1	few	CASSFEGQGISEAFF	TGCGCCAGCAGCTTCGAGGGACAGGGGATTTCTGAAGCTTTCTTT